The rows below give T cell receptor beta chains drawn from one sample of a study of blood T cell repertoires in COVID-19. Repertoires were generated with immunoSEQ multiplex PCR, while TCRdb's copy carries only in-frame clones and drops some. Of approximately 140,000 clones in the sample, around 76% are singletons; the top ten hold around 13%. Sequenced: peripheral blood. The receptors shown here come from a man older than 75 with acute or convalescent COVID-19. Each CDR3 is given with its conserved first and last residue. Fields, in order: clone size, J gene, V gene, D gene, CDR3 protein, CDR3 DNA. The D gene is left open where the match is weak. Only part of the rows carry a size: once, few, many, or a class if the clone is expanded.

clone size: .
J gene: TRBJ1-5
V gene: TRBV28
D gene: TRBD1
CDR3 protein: CASRAPTGLSQPQHF
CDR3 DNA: TGTGCCAGCAGAGCCCCGACAGGGCTGAGTCAGCCCCAGCATTTT

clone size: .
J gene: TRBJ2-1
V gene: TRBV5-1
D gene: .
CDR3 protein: CASSLDPDRLFNEQFF
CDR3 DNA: TGCGCCAGCAGCTTGGATCCGGACAGACTATTCAATGAGCAGTTCTTC

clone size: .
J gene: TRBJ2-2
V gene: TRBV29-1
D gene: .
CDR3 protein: CSFSLHTGELFF
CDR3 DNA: TGCAGCTTCTCTCTTCACACCGGGGAGCTGTTTTTT

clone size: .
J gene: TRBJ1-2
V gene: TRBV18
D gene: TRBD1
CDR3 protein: CASSPRTGGADGYTF
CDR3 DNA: TGTGCCAGCTCACCCCGGACAGGGGGCGCGGATGGCTACACCTTC

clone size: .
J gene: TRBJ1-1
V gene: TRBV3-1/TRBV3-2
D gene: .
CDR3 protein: CASSQPGWGPEAFF
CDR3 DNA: TGTGCCAGCAGCCAGCCCGGGTGGGGCCCTGAAGCTTTCTTT

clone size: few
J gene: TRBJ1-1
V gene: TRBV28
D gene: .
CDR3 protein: CASSALTGNTEAFF
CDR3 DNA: TGTGCCAGCAGTGCCTTGACAGGGAACACTGAAGCTTTCTTT

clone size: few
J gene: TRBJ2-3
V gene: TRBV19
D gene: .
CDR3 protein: CASSIQATDTQYF
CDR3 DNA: TGTGCCAGTAGTATACAGGCCACAGATACGCAGTATTTT

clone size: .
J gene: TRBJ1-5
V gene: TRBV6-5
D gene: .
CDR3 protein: CASSRDPLGNQPQHF
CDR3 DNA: TGTGCCAGCAGTCGGGATCCGCTGGGCAATCAGCCCCAGCATTTT

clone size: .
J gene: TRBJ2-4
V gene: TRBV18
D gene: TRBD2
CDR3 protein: CASSPSGDGNIQYF
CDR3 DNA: TGTGCCAGCTCACCGAGCGGGGACGGAAACATTCAGTACTTC

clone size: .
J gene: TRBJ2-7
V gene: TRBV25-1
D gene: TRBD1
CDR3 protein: CASSAGTGSSYEQYF
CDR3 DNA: TGTGCCAGCAGCGCCGGGACAGGGAGCTCCTACGAGCAGTACTTC